The 12 T cell receptor beta chains below come from one sample, sequenced in a study of T cells in Graves' hyperthyroidism and ophthalmopathy. RNA transcripts provided the source from which TCR beta CDR3 regions were amplified. The HTBI set primed first-round TCR CDR3 RT-PCR. From the multiplex PCR reads, TCRdb called clonotypes with MiXCR, one entry per CDR3 protein. The sample includes 190,000 or so distinct CDR3 sequences, 18% seen only once; the top ten take about 48%. Sequenced sample: blood. The origin of the receptors is a man aged 35-49 years with Graves' hyperthyroidism.

This clonotype was seen at least ten times. DNA of the CDR3: TGTGCCAGCAGCCAAGGGAACGAGCAGTACTTC. The encoded protein is CASSQGNEQYF. The V call is TRBV7-2, the J call TRBJ2-7; D unresolved. CDR1 and CDR2 from the germline V gene are SGHTA and FQGNSA. The CDR3 totals 11 residues. Trimming left V 5 bases short and J 5 bases short, with 7 bases between.

This clonotype appeared a few times. The rearrangement joins TRBV11-3 to TRBJ2-7; weak D call: TRBD1 (6 bases). Trimming removed 5 bases from V and 6 bases from J, with 14 bases in between. The CDR3 runs to 13 residues. Per the germline V gene, CDR1 is SGHNT and CDR2 is YENEEA. Written as DNA, the CDR3 is TGTGCCAGCAGCCTCGGGCAGGGGTTCGAGCAGTACTTC. The encoded protein is CASSLGQGFEQYF. Together with reference TRBV11-3 and TRBJ2-7, the CDR3 gives the full variable domain: EAGVVQSPRYKIIEKKQPVAFWCNPISGHNTLYWYLQNLGQGPELLIRYENEEAVDDSQLPKDRFSAERLKGVDSTLKIQPAELGDSAVYLCASSLGQGFEQYFGPGTRLTVT.

This clonotype was recorded many times. V gene TRBV2 combines with J gene TRBJ1-5; no definite D call. The CDR3 has 16 residues. Looked up from germline, CDR1 is SNHLY and CDR2 is FYNNEI. V dropped 2 bases and J dropped 0 bases, with 11 bases sitting between them. The CDR3 nucleotides are TGTGCCAGCAGTGAACCCACAGTCGATAGCAATCAGCCCCAGCATTTT. Amino acids: CASSEPTVDSNQPQHF.

In this sample, this clonotype turned up many times. The gene calls are TRBV6-1 and TRBJ2-7; D might be TRBD1 (6 bases). The CDR3 extends over 13 amino acids. Germline V lookup: CDR1 MNHNS, CDR2 SASEGT. V shed 0 bases and J shed 3 bases, with 6 bases lying between them. The CDR3 spells CASSEARGYEQYF. The CDR3 DNA follows: TGTGCCAGCAGTGAAGCCAGGGGCTACGAGCAGTACTTC.

The gene calls are TRBV5-1 and TRBJ1-1; 8 nucleotides align to TRBD1. The length of the CDR3 is 13 residues. Germline V CDR1 and CDR2: SGHRS, YFSETQ. With V trimmed by 4 bases and J by 11 bases, 10 bases remained unmatched. The CDR3 DNA follows: TGCGCCAGCAGCGCCCGACAGGGGTTAGGGGCTTTCTTT. It specifies CASSARQGLGAFF. Filled out from reference TRBV5-1 and TRBJ1-1, the complete variable domain reads KAGVTQTPRYLIKTRGQQVTLSCSPISGHRSVSWYQQTPGQGLQFLFEYFSETQRNKGNFPGRFSGRQFSNSRSEMNVSTLELGDSALYLCASSARQGLGAFFGQGTRLTVV.

In its sample, this clonotype was seen a few times. This sequence joins TRBV18 and TRBJ1-6; D unclear. V lost 5 bases and J 0 bases, leaving 5 bases between the germline ends. The CDR3 has 14 residues. CDR1 and CDR2 from the germline V gene are KGHSH and LQKENI. CDR3 in DNA: TGTGCCAGCTCAACCCGCTCCTATAATTCACCCCTCCACTTT. It codes for CASSTRSYNSPLHF.

This clonotype was detected ten times or more. The chain couples TRBV28 to TRBJ2-4; TRBD1 matches at 7 bases. The length of the CDR3 is 13 residues. The V and J ends lost 6 bases and 5 bases, in that order; junction bases with no gene match: 4. Germline V gene data show CDR1 as MDHEN and CDR2 as SYDVKM. CDR3 nucleotides: TGTGCCAGCAGCCTAGGGACAGAAAACATTCAGTACTTC. This gives the protein CASSLGTENIQYF.

This clonotype showed up just a few times. The gene calls are TRBV5-5 and TRBJ2-5, with 9 bases identical to TRBD2. Germline-derived CDR1 and CDR2 are SGHKS and YYEKEE (reference sequence). The CDR3 has 20 residues. V trimming: 2 bases; J trimming: 0 bases; junction bases outside the gene matches: 17. CDR3: CASSFNVGLAGFGYQETQYF. CDR3 coding DNA: TGTGCCAGCAGCTTTAACGTCGGGCTAGCGGGGTTTGGGTACCAAGAGACCCAGTACTTC.

This clonotype came up many times. This chain uses TRBV9 with TRBJ2-1, with 15 nucleotides matching TRBD2. The trim removed 0 bases at V and 9 bases at J, leaving 13 bases unmatched. CDR1 SGDLS and CDR2 YYNGEE come from the germline V gene. The CDR3 totals 19 residues. In DNA form, the CDR3 reads TGTGCCAGCAGCGTAGCAGGACTAGCGGGGGGGATCGCGGGTGGTGAGCAGTTCTTC. Translation gives CASSVAGLAGGIAGGEQFF.

This clonotype appeared a few times. The chain is built from TRBV7-6 and TRBJ1-4, with a weak D call TRBD1 (5 bases). This CDR3 has 14 amino acids. Germline CDR1 and CDR2: SGHVS and FNYEAQ. V was pared by 5 bases and J by 12 bases, with 19 bases between. The CDR3 spells CASSPQTVGTELFF. The CDR3 bases are TGTGCCAGCAGCCCTCAGACAGTGGGGACCGAACTGTTTTTT.

This clonotype was recorded at least ten times. The chain links TRBV5-6 to TRBJ2-5; the D gene is possibly TRBD1 (6 bases). Per the germline V gene, CDR1 is SGHDT and CDR2 is YYEEEE. The CDR3 has 15 residues. V was trimmed by 0 bases and J by 1 base, leaving 10 bases between them. Here the CDR3 DNA reads TGTGCCAGCAGCTTGGCCGGGACATTCCAAGAGACCCAGTACTTC. Protein sequence: CASSLAGTFQETQYF.

This clonotype was seen only once. The rearrangement uses TRBV6-1 and TRBJ2-3; 10 bases agree with TRBD2. The CDR3 is 16 amino acids. V lost 2 bases to trimming and J lost 6 bases; unmatched junction nucleotides: 8. Germline loops: CDR1 MNHNS, CDR2 SASEGT. The CDR3 protein is CASSETPSGGIDTQYF. The CDR3 DNA reads as TGTGCCAGCAGTGAAACCCCTAGCGGGGGCATTGATACGCAGTATTTT.